One and the same sample provided the 32 T cell receptor beta chains below, sequenced in a study of blood T cell repertoires in COVID-19. The method was immunoSEQ multiplex PCR; TCRdb's version includes in-frame clones alone and lacks a portion of them. The sample shows about 90,000 clones, roughly 80% of them seen only once. Material for sequencing was peripheral blood. The source is a woman aged 70-85 years with active or convalescent COVID-19.

The J gene is TRBJ1-2, the V gene TRBV7-9, with a weak D call TRBD1 (5 bases). Germline CDR1 is SEHNR and CDR2 is FQNEAQ (reference sequence). The CDR3 totals 13 residues. V was trimmed by 5 bases and J by 4 bases, leaving 11 bases between them. The CDR3 coding sequence is TGTGCCAGCAGCCTTGACAGTTTCTATGGCTACACCTTC. Protein product: CASSLDSFYGYTF. Full variable domain (rest looked up from reference TRBV7-9 and TRBJ1-2): DTGVSQNPRHKITKRGQNVTFRCDPISEHNRLYWYRQTLGQGPEFLTYFQNEAQLEKSRLLSDRFSAERPKGSFSTLEIQRTEQGDSAMYLCASSLDSFYGYTFGSGTRLTVV.

This clone was counted between two and nine times. CDR3 in DNA: TGTGCCAGCAGCCCCGACAGGGGGCTAGCTGGCTACACCTTC. This codes for CASSPDRGLAGYTF. The rearrangement joins TRBV3-1 (or the pseudogene TRBV3-2) to TRBJ1-2; 10 nucleotides align to TRBD1. V lost 4 bases to trimming and J lost 7 bases; unmatched junction nucleotides: 6. Germline V CDR1 and CDR2: LGHDT, YNNKEL (reference sequence). The CDR3 is made up of 14 amino acids.

This chain links TRBV10-3 with TRBJ1-2; TRBD1 matches at 8 bases. Germline V CDR1 and CDR2: ENHRY, SYGVKD. J lost 7 bases, V lost 3 bases, and 7 bases had no gene match. The CDR3 consists of 14 residues. The CDR3 protein is CAISDAGQGFGYTF. For the CDR3, the DNA is TGTGCCATCAGTGATGCTGGACAGGGATTTGGCTACACCTTC.

CDR3 sequence reads: CASSSTGYQETQYF. DNA of the CDR3: TGCGCCAGCAGCTCTACAGGTTACCAAGAGACCCAGTACTTC. This sequence joins TRBV5-1 and TRBJ2-5, with D maybe TRBD1 (5 bases). Per germline, CDR1 SGHRS and CDR2 YFSETQ. Trimming took off 3 bases at V and 0 bases at J, with 9 bases between the two ends. There are 14 residues in the CDR3.

This clone was seen a few times. V usage is TRBV4-1 and J usage is TRBJ1-1; maybe TRBD1 (6 bases). Deletions cut 4 bases from V and 0 bases from J, with 12 bases between. From germline, CDR1 is MGHRA and CDR2 YSYEKL. CDR3 length: 15 residues. In DNA, the CDR3 is TGCGCCAGCAGCCCACTGGGACACCTGAACACTGAAGCTTTCTTT. Its translation: CASSPLGHLNTEAFF.

The chain recombines TRBV6-2 or TRBV6-3 with TRBJ1-2; a weak D match, TRBD1 (6 bases). This CDR3 contains 16 residues. Looked up from germline, CDR1 is MNHEY and CDR2 is SVGEGT. V lost 5 bases and J 0 bases, leaving 16 bases between the germline ends. Written as DNA, the CDR3 is TGTGCCAGCAGTCATGAAAGGACAGCAGCTAACTATGGCTACACCTTC. Amino acid sequence: CASSHERTAANYGYTF.

This chain uses TRBV5-5 with TRBJ1-1, with D unresolved. Looked up from germline, CDR1 is SGHKS and CDR2 is YYEKEE (reference sequence). V was pared by 2 bases and J by 1 base, with 9 bases between. CDR3 size: 14 residues. CDR3 nucleotide sequence: TGTGCCAGCAGCTTATCCGAGGGGAACACTGAAGCTTTCTTT. This gives the protein CASSLSEGNTEAFF. Based on the CDR3 plus reference TRBV5-5 and TRBJ1-1, the full variable domain is DAGVTQSPTHLIKTRGQQVTLRCSPISGHKSVSWYQQVLGQGPQFIFQYYEKEERGRGNFPDRFSARQFPNYSSELNVNALLLGDSALYLCASSLSEGNTEAFFGQGTRLTVV.

The V call is TRBV11-2, the J call TRBJ1-3; 7 bases are shared with TRBD1. The J segment lost 4 bases and the V segment lost 6 bases, leaving 9 bases of the junction unmatched. The CDR3 runs to 15 residues. Germline V gene data show CDR1 as SGHAT and CDR2 as FQNNGV. CDR3 residues: CASRPGTANGNTIYF. The CDR3 region has the DNA TGTGCCAGCAGGCCCGGGACAGCTAACGGAAACACCATATATTTT.

V gene TRBV29-1 combines with J gene TRBJ1-1, with D tentatively TRBD1 (6 bases). Germline CDR1 is SQVTM and CDR2 is ANQGSEA. This CDR3 is built from 13 residues. V lost 6 bases, J lost 1 base, and 12 bases lay in between. The chain's CDR3 is CSVLQGTNTEAFF. The CDR3 DNA follows: TGCAGCGTGCTACAGGGAACGAACACTGAAGCTTTCTTT.

The CDR3 is CASSFGGWATEAFF. CDR3 nucleotides: TGTGCCAGTAGCTTTGGGGGCTGGGCCACTGAAGCTTTCTTT. This chain links TRBV19 with TRBJ1-1; TRBD1 is a possible D gene (6 bases). Germline CDR1 LNHDA, CDR2 SQIVND (reference sequence). This CDR3 spans 14 amino acids. V lost 6 bases to trimming and J lost 4 bases, with 15 bases between them.

V gene TRBV7-2 combines with J gene TRBJ2-4, with TRBD2 identical over 8 bases. This CDR3 region has 11 residues. CDR1 SGHTA and CDR2 FQGNSA come from the germline V gene. After removal of 4 bases from V and 13 bases from J, the junction contained 3 bases not matched to a gene. In DNA form, the CDR3 reads TGTGCCAGCAGCTCAGGCGGGGGGCAGTACTTC. As protein: CASSSGGGQYF.

In its sample, this clone was seen once. The V call is TRBV5-1, the J call TRBJ1-1; D may be TRBD1 (6 bases). The CDR3 is 14 residues long. The ends were cut back, 1 base at V and 0 bases at J, with 7 bases in the middle. Germline lookup yields CDR1 SGHRS and CDR2 YFSETQ. The CDR3 nucleotides read TGCGCCAGCAGCTTGTGGGACATGAACACTGAAGCTTTCTTT. Its translation: CASSLWDMNTEAFF.

The J gene is TRBJ1-1, the V gene TRBV7-2; TRBD1 aligns across 8 bases. The CDR3 contains 14 residues. The germline CDR1 and CDR2 sequences are SGHTA and FQGNSA. J gave up 4 bases and V 5 bases, and 6 bases lay outside the gene matches. This CDR3 reads CASSTRQGSTEAFF. CDR3 nucleotide sequence: TGTGCCAGCAGCACTAGACAGGGGAGCACTGAAGCTTTCTTT.

V usage is TRBV7-9 and J usage is TRBJ2-2, with D possibly matching TRBD1 (6 bases). CDR1 is SEHNR, CDR2 FQNEAQ, per germline (reference sequence). There are 15 residues in the CDR3. V lost 5 bases and J 4 bases, leaving 14 bases between the germline ends. The CDR3 sequence is CASSVNRVGTGELFF. In DNA, the CDR3 is TGTGCCAGCAGCGTCAACAGGGTTGGCACCGGGGAGCTGTTTTTT.

This chain joins TRBV5-1 and TRBJ2-7, with 9 bases lining up with TRBD1. The CDR3 sequence is 15 residues long. The junction had 6 bases not matched to a gene; V was cut back by 3 bases and J by 2 bases. Germline assignment: CDR1 SGHRS and CDR2 YFSETQ. CDR3 nucleotides: TGCGCCAGCAGCTATGTGGGGACAGGGCCCTACGAGCAGTACTTC. Translation gives CASSYVGTGPYEQYF.

The V call is TRBV7-2, the J call TRBJ2-5, with TRBD2 matching 9 bases. The CDR3 spans 16 residues. J lost 8 bases, V lost 1 base, and 11 bases had no gene match. From germline, CDR1 is SGHTA and CDR2 FQGNSA. Written as DNA, the CDR3 is TGTGCCAGCAGCTTAGGGCGGGGGGGCCCCTATGGCACCCAGTACTTC. This codes for CASSLGRGGPYGTQYF.

The gene calls are TRBV6-5 and TRBJ1-2; D is possibly TRBD1 (6 bases). Germline assignment: CDR1 MNHEY and CDR2 SVGAGI. This CDR3 comprises 14 residues. V was pared by 2 bases and J by 2 bases, with 9 bases between. CDR3 bases: TGTGCCAGCAGTTACGAACAGGGAAACTATGGCTACACCTTC. It is translated as CASSYEQGNYGYTF.

The chain combines TRBV2 with TRBJ2-7; the D is unclear. CDR1 and CDR2 (germline): SNHLY, FYNNEI. V gave up 6 bases and J gave up 0 bases, with 6 bases separating them. This CDR3 region has 12 residues. The CDR3 reads CASSVSSYEQYF. CDR3 in DNA: TGTGCCAGCAGCGTCAGCTCCTACGAGCAGTACTTC.

The chain couples TRBV2 to TRBJ2-3; the D is unclear. Germline lookup yields CDR1 SNHLY and CDR2 FYNNEI. The CDR3 has 15 amino acids. Trimming shortened V by 3 bases and J by 0 bases, and 10 bases separated the two germline ends. For the CDR3, the DNA is TGTGCCAGCAGTGACTCCCTAAAGAGCACAGATACGCAGTATTTT. Translation gives CASSDSLKSTDTQYF.

The rearrangement joins TRBV2 to TRBJ2-7; 11 positions agree with TRBD2. The CDR3 totals 14 residues. The V gene end was trimmed by 4 bases and the J gene end by 4 bases; junction bases not matched to a gene: 3. Germline V gives CDR1 SNHLY, CDR2 FYNNEI. CDR3 sequence (DNA): TGTGCCAGCAGTGGAGGGACTAGCGGTTACGAGCAGTACTTC. Encoded protein: CASSGGTSGYEQYF.

The chain carries TRBV4-1 and TRBJ2-1; TRBD2 matches 7 bases. The V and J ends lost 5 bases and 1 base, in that order; junction bases with no gene match: 5. CDR1 MGHRA and CDR2 YSYEKL come from the germline V gene. This CDR3 spans 15 amino acids. For the CDR3, the DNA is TGCGCCAGCAGCAACGGACTAGTGTCCTACAATGAGCAGTTCTTC. Translation gives CASSNGLVSYNEQFF.

The V gene is TRBV6-6, the J gene TRBJ1-1; TRBD1 might be the D (6 bases). There are 14 residues in the CDR3. The germline V gene has CDR1 MNHNY and CDR2 SVGAGI (reference sequence). V shed 4 bases and J shed 3 bases, with 12 bases lying between them. The CDR3 sequence: CASSLDSVYTEAFF. CDR3 in DNA: TGTGCCAGCAGTTTGGACAGTGTTTACACTGAAGCTTTCTTT.

J is TRBJ1-5 and V is TRBV19, with a tentative D call TRBD1 (5 bases). The CDR3 contains 17 residues. V lost 1 base, J lost 1 base, and 14 bases lay in between. The germline V gene has CDR1 LNHDA and CDR2 SQIVND (reference sequence). The CDR3 DNA reads TGTGCCAGTAGTATAGGATGGCGACAGATGAGCAATCAGCCCCAGCATTTT. It codes for CASSIGWRQMSNQPQHF. Full variable domain (rest looked up from reference TRBV19 and TRBJ1-5): DGGITQSPKYLFRKEGQNVTLSCEQNLNHDAMYWYRQDPGQGLRLIYYSQIVNDFQKGDIAEGYSVSREKKESFPLTVTSAQKNPTAFYLCASSIGWRQMSNQPQHFGDGTRLSIL.

The chain employs TRBV19 and TRBJ1-5; D is possibly TRBD1 (5 bases). The V end was cut by 8 bases, the J end by 2 bases, with 13 bases between. This CDR3 has 14 residues. Per the germline V gene, CDR1 is LNHDA and CDR2 is SQIVND (reference sequence). The CDR3 bases are TGTGCCAGTGCGGACCAGGGTCGCAATCAGCCCCAGCATTTT. Translated, it gives CASADQGRNQPQHF.

The chain employs TRBV10-2 and TRBJ2-1, with 7 positions matching TRBD1. Germline V gene sequence: CDR1 WSHSY, CDR2 SAAADI. J gave up 5 bases and V 6 bases, and 7 bases lay outside the gene matches. This CDR3 has 14 residues. The CDR3 DNA reads TGCGCCAGCAGGCGGACAGGTTTCGACAATGAGCAGTTCTTC. Its protein is CASRRTGFDNEQFF.

This clone was recorded only once. This chain joins TRBV24-1 and TRBJ2-1; a possible D gene is TRBD1 (5 bases). V dropped 7 bases and J dropped 6 bases, with 18 bases sitting between them. Germline V gene data show CDR1 as KGHDR and CDR2 as SFDVKD. The length of the CDR3 is 15 residues. CDR3 in DNA: TGTGCCACCAGGGGGTGGGCAGGGAACTCCAATGAGCAGTTCTTC. Its translation: CATRGWAGNSNEQFF.

This chain uses TRBV5-4 with TRBJ1-2, with 10 bases lining up with TRBD1. The CDR3 contains 16 residues. The V gene's germline CDR1 is SGHNT and CDR2 YYREEE (reference sequence). V shed 4 bases, J shed 5 bases, and the junction held 11 bases outside the gene matches. CDR3: CASSPGGTGASYGYTF. The DNA of the CDR3 is TGTGCCAGCAGCCCGGGGGGGACAGGGGCTTCTTATGGCTACACCTTC.

This sequence joins TRBV27 and TRBJ2-1, with TRBD2 identical over 8 bases. The CDR3 has 14 amino acids. V dropped 10 bases and J dropped 7; count of bases not matched to a gene: 12. Germline CDR1 is MNHEY and CDR2 is SMNVEV (reference sequence). CDR3 sequence: CATAERGGWNEQFF. The CDR3 DNA reads as TGTGCCACCGCCGAACGGGGGGGCTGGAATGAGCAGTTCTTC.

The chain uses TRBV5-1 and TRBJ1-2, with D tentatively TRBD1 (6 bases). Germline assignment: CDR1 SGHRS and CDR2 YFSETQ. This CDR3 spans 11 amino acids. V was trimmed by 5 bases and J by 4 bases, leaving 6 bases between them. The CDR3 DNA reads TGCGCCAGCAGGGACAGCTATGGCTACACCTTC. It encodes CASRDSYGYTF.

The chain uses TRBV4-1 and TRBJ1-1; no definite D call. V lost 0 bases and J 2 bases, leaving 19 bases between the germline ends. This CDR3 region has 18 residues. Germline V CDR1 and CDR2: MGHRA, YSYEKL. This CDR3 is CASSQEGPGIVGNTEAFF. Written as DNA, the CDR3 is TGCGCCAGCAGCCAAGAAGGTCCCGGGATAGTGGGAAACACTGAAGCTTTCTTT.

The chain is built from TRBV11-2 and TRBJ1-6; D is ambiguous. Per germline, CDR1 SGHAT and CDR2 FQNNGV. Trimming shortened V by 5 bases and J by 7 bases, and 18 bases separated the two germline ends. The CDR3 covers 16 residues. CDR3 nucleotides: TGTGCCAGCAGCCCGAAATCCCCCGAGGCAAATTCACCCCTCCACTTT. Translating it yields CASSPKSPEANSPLHF.

The rearrangement uses TRBV7-6 and TRBJ2-7, with 9 bases lining up with TRBD1. The trim removed 5 bases at V and 7 bases at J, leaving 15 bases unmatched. Germline CDR1 SGHVS, CDR2 FNYEAQ. This CDR3 is built from 16 residues. In nucleotides, the CDR3 is TGTGCCAGCAGCAAACTAAATCCGGGACAGGGACTTGAGCAGTACTTC. Translating it yields CASSKLNPGQGLEQYF.